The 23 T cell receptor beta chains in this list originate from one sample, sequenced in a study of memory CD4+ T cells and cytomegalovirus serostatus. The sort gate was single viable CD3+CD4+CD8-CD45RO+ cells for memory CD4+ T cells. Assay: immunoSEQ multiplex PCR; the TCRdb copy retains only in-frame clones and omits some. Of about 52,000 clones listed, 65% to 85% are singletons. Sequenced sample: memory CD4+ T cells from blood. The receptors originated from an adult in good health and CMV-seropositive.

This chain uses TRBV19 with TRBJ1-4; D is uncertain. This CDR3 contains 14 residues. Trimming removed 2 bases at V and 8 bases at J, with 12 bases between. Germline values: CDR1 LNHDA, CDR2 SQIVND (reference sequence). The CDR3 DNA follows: TGTGCCAGTAGTATATTTGGGAAGGAGGAAAAACTGTTTTTT. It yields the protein CASSIFGKEEKLFF.

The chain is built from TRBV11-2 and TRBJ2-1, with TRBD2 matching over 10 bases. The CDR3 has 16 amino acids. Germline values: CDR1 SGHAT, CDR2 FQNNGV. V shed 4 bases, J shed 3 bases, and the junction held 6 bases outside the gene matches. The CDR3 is CASSSSAGGFYNEQFF. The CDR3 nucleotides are TGTGCCAGCAGCTCCTCAGCGGGGGGGTTCTACAATGAGCAGTTCTTC.

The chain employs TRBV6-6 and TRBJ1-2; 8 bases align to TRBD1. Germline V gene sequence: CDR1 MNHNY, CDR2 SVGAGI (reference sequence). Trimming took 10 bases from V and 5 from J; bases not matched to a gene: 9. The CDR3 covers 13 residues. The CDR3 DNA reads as TGTGCCACCTCAGACAGGGGAAGGTATGGCTACACCTTC. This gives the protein CATSDRGRYGYTF.

The CDR3 nucleotides are TGTGCCAGCAGCCCGACAGGGAAGAACTCACCCCTCCACTTT. This encodes CASSPTGKNSPLHF. The gene calls are TRBV28 and TRBJ1-6; the match to TRBD1 covers 7 bases. This CDR3 has 14 residues. Trimming took 6 bases from V and 10 from J; bases not matched to a gene: 9. Looked up from germline, CDR1 is MDHEN and CDR2 is SYDVKM.

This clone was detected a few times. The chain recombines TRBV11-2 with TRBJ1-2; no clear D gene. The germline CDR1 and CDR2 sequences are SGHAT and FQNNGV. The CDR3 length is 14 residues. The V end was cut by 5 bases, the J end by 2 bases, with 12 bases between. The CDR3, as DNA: TGTGCCAGCAGCCCTGCCGGAGGGAACTATGGCTACACCTTC. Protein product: CASSPAGGNYGYTF.

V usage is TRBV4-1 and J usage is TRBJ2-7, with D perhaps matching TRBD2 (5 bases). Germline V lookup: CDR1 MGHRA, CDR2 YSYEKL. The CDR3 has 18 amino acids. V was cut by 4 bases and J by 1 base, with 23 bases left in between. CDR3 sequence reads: CASSLGIGLGTGSYEQYF. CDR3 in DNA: TGCGCCAGCAGCCTGGGGATAGGTCTCGGCACGGGGTCCTACGAGCAGTACTTC.

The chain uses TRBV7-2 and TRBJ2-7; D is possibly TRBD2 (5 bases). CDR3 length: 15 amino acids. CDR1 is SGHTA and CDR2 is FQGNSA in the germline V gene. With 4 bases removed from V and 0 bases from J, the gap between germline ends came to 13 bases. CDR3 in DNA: TGTGCCAGCAGCTCTGCGAGCGGTTTCTCCTACGAGCAGTACTTC. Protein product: CASSSASGFSYEQYF. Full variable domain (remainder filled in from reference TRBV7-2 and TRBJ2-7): GAGVSQSPSNKVTEKGKDVELRCDPISGHTALYWYRQSLGQGLEFLIYFQGNSAPDKSGLPSDRFSAERTGGSVSTLTIQRTQQEDSAVYLCASSSASGFSYEQYFGPGTRLTVT.

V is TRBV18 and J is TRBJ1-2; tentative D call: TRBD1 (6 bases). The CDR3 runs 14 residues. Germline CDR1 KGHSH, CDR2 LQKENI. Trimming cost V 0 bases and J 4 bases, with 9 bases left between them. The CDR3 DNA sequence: TGTGCCAGCTCACCACCCCAGGGGAGCTATGGCTACACCTTC. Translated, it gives CASSPPQGSYGYTF.

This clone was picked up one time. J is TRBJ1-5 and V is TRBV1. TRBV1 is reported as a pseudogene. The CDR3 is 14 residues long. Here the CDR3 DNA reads TGCACCAGCAGCCGCCGCGGCCATCAGGAGCCCCAGCATTTT. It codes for CTSSRRGHQEPQHF.

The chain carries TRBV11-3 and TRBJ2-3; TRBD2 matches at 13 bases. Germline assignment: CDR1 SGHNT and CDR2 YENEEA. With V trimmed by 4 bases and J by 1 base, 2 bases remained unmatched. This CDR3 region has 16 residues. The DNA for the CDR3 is TGTGCCAGCAGCTCCGGACTAGCGGGGGGCACAGATACGCAGTATTTT. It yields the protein CASSSGLAGGTDTQYF.

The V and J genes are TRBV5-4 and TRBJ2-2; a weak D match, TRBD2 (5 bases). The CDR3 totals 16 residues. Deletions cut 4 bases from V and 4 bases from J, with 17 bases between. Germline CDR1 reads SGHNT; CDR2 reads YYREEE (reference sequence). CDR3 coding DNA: TGTGCCAGCAGCGAGGGTCCCGGAAGGAGCACCGGGGAGCTGTTTTTT. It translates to CASSEGPGRSTGELFF.

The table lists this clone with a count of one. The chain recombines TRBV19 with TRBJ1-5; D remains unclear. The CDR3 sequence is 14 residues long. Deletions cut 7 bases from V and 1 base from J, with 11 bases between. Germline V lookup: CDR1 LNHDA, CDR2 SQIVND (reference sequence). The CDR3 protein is CASIKGGSNQPQHF. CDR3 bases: TGTGCCAGTATAAAGGGAGGAAGCAATCAGCCCCAGCATTTT.

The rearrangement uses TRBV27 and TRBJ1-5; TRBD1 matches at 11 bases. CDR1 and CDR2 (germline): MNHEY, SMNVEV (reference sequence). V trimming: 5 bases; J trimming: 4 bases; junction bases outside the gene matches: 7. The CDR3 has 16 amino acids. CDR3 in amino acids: CASSPWTGGANQPQHF. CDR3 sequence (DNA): TGTGCCAGCAGTCCATGGACAGGGGGCGCTAATCAGCCCCAGCATTTT.

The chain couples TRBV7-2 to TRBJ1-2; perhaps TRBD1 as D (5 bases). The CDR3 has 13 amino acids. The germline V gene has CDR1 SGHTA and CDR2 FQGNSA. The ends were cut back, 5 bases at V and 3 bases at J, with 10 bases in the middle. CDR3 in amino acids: CASSLDSYYGYTF. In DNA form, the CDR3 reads TGTGCCAGCAGCCTAGACAGCTACTATGGCTACACCTTC.

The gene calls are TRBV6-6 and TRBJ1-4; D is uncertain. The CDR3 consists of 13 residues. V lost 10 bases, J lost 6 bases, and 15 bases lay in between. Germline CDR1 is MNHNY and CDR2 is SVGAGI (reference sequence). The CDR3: CATSGRLDEKLFF. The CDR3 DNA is TGTGCCACCTCAGGACGCTTGGATGAAAAACTGTTTTTT.

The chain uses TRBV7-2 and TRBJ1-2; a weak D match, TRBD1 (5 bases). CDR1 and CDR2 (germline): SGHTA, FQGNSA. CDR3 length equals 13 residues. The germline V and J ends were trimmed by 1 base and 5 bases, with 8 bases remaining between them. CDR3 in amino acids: CASSLGQQYGYTF. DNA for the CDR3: TGTGCCAGCAGCTTAGGACAGCAGTATGGCTACACCTTC. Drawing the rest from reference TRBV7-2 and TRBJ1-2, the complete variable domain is GAGVSQSPSNKVTEKGKDVELRCDPISGHTALYWYRQSLGQGLEFLIYFQGNSAPDKSGLPSDRFSAERTGGSVSTLTIQRTQQEDSAVYLCASSLGQQYGYTFGSGTRLTVV.

CDR3 in amino acids: CASSLLGVQPQHF. The CDR3 coding sequence is TGTGCCAGCAGTTTATTAGGGGTTCAGCCCCAGCATTTT. V is TRBV28 and J is TRBJ1-5, with a tentative D call TRBD1 (5 bases). With 1 base removed from V and 6 bases from J, the gap between germline ends came to 7 bases. Germline V CDR1 and CDR2: MDHEN, SYDVKM. This CDR3 contains 13 residues.

The CDR3 coding sequence is TGTGCCAGCAGCCCCCGGACAGGCCCAAAGAATGAGCAGTTCTTC. Protein sequence: CASSPRTGPKNEQFF. V is TRBV5-4 and J is TRBJ2-1, with TRBD1 matching 7 bases. This CDR3 has 15 residues. J was trimmed by 7 bases and V by 4 bases; bases with no gene match: 11. Germline-derived CDR1 and CDR2 are SGHNT and YYREEE (reference sequence).

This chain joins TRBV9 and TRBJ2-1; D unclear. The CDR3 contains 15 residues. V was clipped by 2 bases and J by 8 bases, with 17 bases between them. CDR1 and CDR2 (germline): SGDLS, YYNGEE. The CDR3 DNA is TGTGCCAGCAGCGTCCGAGGATCTACTGGGGATGAGCAGTTCTTC. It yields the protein CASSVRGSTGDEQFF.

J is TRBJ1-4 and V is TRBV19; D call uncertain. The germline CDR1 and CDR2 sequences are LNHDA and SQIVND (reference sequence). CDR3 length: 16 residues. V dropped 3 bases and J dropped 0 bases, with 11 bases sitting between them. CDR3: CASSIRTSATNEKLFF. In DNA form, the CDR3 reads TGTGCCAGTAGTATCAGGACGTCTGCAACTAATGAAAAACTGTTTTTT.

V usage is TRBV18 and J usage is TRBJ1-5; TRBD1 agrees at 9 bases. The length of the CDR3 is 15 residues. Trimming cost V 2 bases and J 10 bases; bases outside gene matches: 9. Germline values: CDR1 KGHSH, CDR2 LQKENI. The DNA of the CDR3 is TGTGCCAGCTCACCATCCAGACAGGGGGGTGTCCCCCAGCATTTT. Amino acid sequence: CASSPSRQGGVPQHF. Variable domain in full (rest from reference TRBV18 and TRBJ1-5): NAGVMQNPRHLVRRRGQEARLRCSPMKGHSHVYWYRQLPEEGLKFMVYLQKENIIDESGMPKERFSAEFPKEGPSILRIQQVVRGDSAAYFCASSPSRQGGVPQHFGDGTRLSIL.

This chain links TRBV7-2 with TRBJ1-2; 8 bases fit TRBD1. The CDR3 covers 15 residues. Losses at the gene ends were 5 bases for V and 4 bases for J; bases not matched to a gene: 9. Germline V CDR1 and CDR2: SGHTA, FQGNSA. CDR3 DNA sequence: TGTGCCAGCAGCCTTCCTGGACAGGGTTCCTATGGCTACACCTTC. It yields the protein CASSLPGQGSYGYTF.

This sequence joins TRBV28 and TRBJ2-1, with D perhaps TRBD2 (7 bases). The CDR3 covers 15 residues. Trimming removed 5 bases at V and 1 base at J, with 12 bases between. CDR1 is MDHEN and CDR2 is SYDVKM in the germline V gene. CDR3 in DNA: TGTGCCAGCAGTCGCGGGGGCAGGTCCTACAATGAGCAGTTCTTC. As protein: CASSRGGRSYNEQFF. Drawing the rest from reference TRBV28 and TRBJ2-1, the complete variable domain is DVKVTQSSRYLVKRTGEKVFLECVQDMDHENMFWYRQDPGLGLRLIYFSYDVKMKEKGDIPEGYSVSREKKERFSLILESASTNQTSMYLCASSRGGRSYNEQFFGPGTRLTVL.